The T cell receptor beta chain under discussion was sequenced for a study of cytomegalovirus exposure and HLA in healthy donors. General study findings and limits: Cytomegalovirus status was reportedly diagnosed by the classifier with high specificity and sensitivity.

About this clone itself: Its target is not known.

Germline CDR1 reads LGHNA; CDR2 reads YSLEER. This CDR3 contains 14 residues. Trimming took 1 base from V and 3 from J, leaving 9 bases between them. The PCR had 60 Vbeta and 13 Jbeta primers. Original processing notes: Roughly 11 million shared chains were among about 80 million unique TCR beta chains counted in a later analysis. TCRdb's table, derived via immunoSEQ multiplex PCR, lists solely in-frame clones and lacks some. V and J calls and clone size follow that table, whereas D and trimming were derived from the DNA. The sample lists around 130,000 clones, 81% seen once, with approximately 2.2% in the top ten.

The TCR was taken from a woman in her forties in good health and CMV-seronegative. This chain uses TRBV4-3 with TRBJ1-2; tentative D call: TRBD1 (5 bases). Sequencing used PBMCs. CDR3 bases: TGCGCCAGCAGCCAAGGGGCCAGGGACTATGGCTACACCTTC. Amino acids: CASSQGARDYGYTF.